One sample yielded the 25 T cell receptor beta chains listed below, sequenced in a study of early T cells in non-severe SARS-CoV-2 infection. TCRdb re-called the 5' RACE reads with MiXCR, one entry per CDR3 protein. The sample lists about 35,000 distinct CDR3 sequences, around 6% occurring once. Sequences were derived from whole blood, sampled at baseline. These receptors all come from an adult who was a healthcare worker with PCR-confirmed SARS-CoV-2 infection or an uninfected control (not recorded which).

The chain recombines TRBV7-3 with TRBJ2-3; D may match TRBD1 or TRBD2 (5 bases each). Trimming shortened V by 4 bases and J by 4 bases, and 12 bases separated the two germline ends. The CDR3 is 14 amino acids. Germline V gives CDR1 SGHTA, CDR2 FQGTGA. The CDR3 protein is CASSYTGAPDTQYF. In DNA, the CDR3 is TGTGCCAGCAGCTACACCGGGGCCCCAGATACGCAGTATTTT.

This clonotype was seen many times. This chain joins TRBV12-3 or TRBV12-4 and TRBJ2-2, with a possible D match to TRBD1 (5 bases). The V end lost 3 bases, the J end lost 5 bases, and 13 bases lay between the germline ends. The CDR3 is 15 amino acids. As DNA, the CDR3 is TGTGCCAGCAGTTTTTTCGGGCAGGGTACCGGGGAGCTGTTTTTT. This gives the protein CASSFFGQGTGELFF.

The chain is built from TRBV7-9 and TRBJ2-4, with a tentative D call TRBD1 (5 bases). CDR1 SEHNR and CDR2 FQNEAQ come from the germline V gene (reference sequence). V was clipped by 5 bases and J by 0 bases, with 17 bases between them. CDR3 size: 17 residues. The CDR3 loop reads CASSPRVDRLAKNIQYF. The DNA for the CDR3 is TGTGCCAGCAGCCCGCGCGTAGACAGACTAGCCAAAAACATTCAGTACTTC. Full variable domain (outside the CDR3, taken from reference TRBV7-9 and TRBJ2-4): DTGVSQNPRHKITKRGQNVTFRCDPISEHNRLYWYRQTLGQGPEFLTYFQNEAQLEKSRLLSDRFSAERPKGSFSTLEIQRTEQGDSAMYLCASSPRVDRLAKNIQYFGAGTRLSVL.

This clonotype was observed a few times. The genes are TRBV7-9 and TRBJ1-1; a weak D match, TRBD1 (5 bases). V dropped 8 bases and J dropped 4 bases, with 14 bases sitting between them. The CDR3 consists of 13 residues. Per the germline V gene, CDR1 is SEHNR and CDR2 is FQNEAQ (reference sequence). The DNA for the CDR3 is TGTGCCAGCGAGGGAGGGGCAGGCACTGAAGCTTTCTTT. This sequence encodes CASEGGAGTEAFF.

This clonotype was seen only a few times. The chain employs TRBV7-2 and TRBJ2-1, with D maybe TRBD1 (5 bases). With 2 bases removed from V and 8 bases from J, the gap between germline ends came to 7 bases. Germline V gene lookup returns CDR1 SGHTA and CDR2 FQGNSA. The CDR3 length is 12 residues. CDR3 loop: CASSLSRDEQFF. In DNA, the CDR3 is TGTGCCAGCAGCTTATCCAGGGATGAGCAGTTCTTC.

This clonotype came up many times. The J gene is TRBJ1-1, the V gene TRBV20-1; D is undetermined. Germline loops: CDR1 DFQATT, CDR2 SNEGSKA (reference sequence). This CDR3 contains 12 residues. Trimming removed 5 bases at V and 2 bases at J, with 9 bases between. The CDR3 loop is CSADRPNTEAFF. As DNA, the CDR3 is TGCAGTGCTGATCGACCAAACACTGAAGCTTTCTTT.

This clonotype was counted at least ten times. The chain employs TRBV5-1 and TRBJ1-1; 10 bases fit TRBD1. This CDR3 has 16 residues. Germline CDR1 reads SGHRS; CDR2 reads YFSETQ. V shed 5 bases, J shed 2 bases, and the junction held 9 bases outside the gene matches. The CDR3 DNA sequence: TGCGCCAGCAGTGCCGGGACAGGGGTTCTTAACACTGAAGCTTTCTTT. It translates to CASSAGTGVLNTEAFF.

This chain links TRBV7-3 with TRBJ2-1, with unresolved D. This CDR3 is 14 amino acids long. The V gene lost 4 bases and the J gene lost 5 bases, with 12 bases spanning the gap. Germline V gene lookup returns CDR1 SGHTA and CDR2 FQGTGA. This CDR3 is CASSSTGPNNEQFF. DNA of the CDR3: TGTGCCAGCAGCTCAACCGGACCAAACAATGAGCAGTTCTTC.

This clonotype has a count of ten or more. The J gene is TRBJ1-1, the V gene TRBV12-3 or TRBV12-4, with 10 bases identical to TRBD1. The CDR3 has 13 residues. V was pared by 8 bases and J by 4 bases, with 4 bases of the junction left unmatched. The CDR3 reads CASERDRGTEAFF. In DNA form, the CDR3 reads TGTGCCAGCGAACGGGACAGGGGCACTGAAGCTTTCTTT.

This clonotype appeared many times. The V gene is TRBV15, the J gene TRBJ2-7, with 10 bases that match TRBD2. V lost 2 bases and J lost 10; bases outside the gene matches: 5. Germline V gene data show CDR1 as LNHNV and CDR2 as YYDKDF (reference sequence). This CDR3 comprises 13 residues. This CDR3 is CATSRRTSGLQYF. CDR3 nucleotides: TGTGCCACCAGCAGACGGACTAGCGGCCTCCAGTACTTC.

At least ten counts were recorded for this clonotype. V is TRBV5-1 and J is TRBJ1-2, with D uncertain. This CDR3 contains 15 residues. The V gene's germline CDR1 is SGHRS and CDR2 YFSETQ. V was shortened by 0 bases and J by 3 bases, with 12 bases between the two germline ends. CDR3 region: CASSLESGRHYGYTF. CDR3 coding DNA: TGCGCCAGCAGCTTGGAGTCTGGAAGACACTATGGCTACACCTTC.

The genes are TRBV30 and TRBJ1-1, with unresolved D. Germline CDR1 and CDR2: GTSNPN and SVGIG (reference sequence). The V gene lost 2 bases and the J gene lost 4 bases, with 5 bases spanning the gap. There are 11 residues in the CDR3. CDR3 sequence: CAWSRPTEAFF. For the CDR3, the DNA is TGTGCCTGGAGTAGGCCCACTGAAGCTTTCTTT.

This clonotype has ten or more counts. The chain has TRBV2 and TRBJ2-7, with D perhaps TRBD1 (6 bases). Deletions cut 6 bases from V and 2 bases from J, with 8 bases between. CDR1 is SNHLY and CDR2 is FYNNEI in the germline V gene. The CDR3 has 12 amino acids. For the CDR3, the DNA is TGTGCCAGCAGACAGGGTCCCTACGAGCAGTACTTC. Translating gives CASRQGPYEQYF.

There are many counts of this clonotype. CDR3 DNA: TGCGCCAGCAGCATGACAGGGGGATGGGAGAATGAGCAGTTCTTC. Encoded protein: CASSMTGGWENEQFF. The chain joins TRBV5-1 to TRBJ2-1, with 9 positions matching TRBD1. J gave up 7 bases and V 4 bases, and 9 bases lay outside the gene matches. CDR1 is SGHRS and CDR2 is YFSETQ in the germline V gene. The CDR3 totals 15 residues. Using reference TRBV5-1 and TRBJ2-1 for the parts outside the CDR3, the full variable domain is KAGVTQTPRYLIKTRGQQVTLSCSPISGHRSVSWYQQTPGQGLQFLFEYFSETQRNKGNFPGRFSGRQFSNSRSEMNVSTLELGDSALYLCASSMTGGWENEQFFGPGTRLTVL.

The chain links TRBV18 to TRBJ2-5; weak D call: TRBD2 (5 bases). CDR3 size: 17 residues. The V gene lost 3 bases and the J gene lost 0 bases, with 17 bases spanning the gap. In germline, CDR1 is KGHSH, CDR2 LQKENI. CDR3 bases: TGTGCCAGCTCACCCCGGGCGAGGCGGGCCAACCAAGAGACCCAGTACTTC. It specifies CASSPRARRANQETQYF.

This clonotype was observed many times. The chain employs TRBV4-2 and TRBJ2-5; 10 positions agree with TRBD2. The V and J ends lost 2 bases and 4 bases, in that order; junction bases with no gene match: 10. CDR3 length: 17 residues. Germline V gene data show CDR1 as LGHNA and CDR2 as YNFKEQ. The DNA of the CDR3 is TGTGCCAGCAGCCAACAGCCAAGCGGGGGGGGAGGAGAGACCCAGTACTTC. Protein product: CASSQQPSGGGGETQYF.

This clonotype was recorded at least ten times. The chain employs TRBV4-2 and TRBJ2-1; D is unclear. The germline V gene has CDR1 LGHNA and CDR2 YNFKEQ. V lost 1 base to trimming and J lost 7 bases, with 14 bases between them. This CDR3 contains 15 residues. Here the CDR3 reads CASSQGAGAANEQFF. CDR3 sequence (DNA): TGTGCCAGCAGCCAAGGGGCAGGTGCGGCAAATGAGCAGTTCTTC.

The gene calls are TRBV4-1 and TRBJ1-6; D unresolved. Germline V gene lookup returns CDR1 MGHRA and CDR2 YSYEKL. V lost 0 bases and J lost 8, with 11 bases in between. CDR3 length equals 15 residues. The CDR3 loop reads CASSQDGQVHSPLHF. DNA of the CDR3: TGCGCCAGCAGCCAAGATGGGCAGGTGCATTCACCCCTCCACTTT.

This clonotype was picked up many times. The chain recombines TRBV7-3 with TRBJ1-2, with D perhaps matching TRBD1 (5 bases). The V gene's germline CDR1 is SGHTA and CDR2 FQGTGA. This CDR3 is built from 17 residues. V was clipped by 5 bases and J by 0 bases, with 19 bases between them. CDR3 loop: CASSLPARAVSNYGYTF. The CDR3 region has the DNA TGTGCCAGCAGCCTCCCGGCCAGGGCGGTTTCTAACTATGGCTACACCTTC.

This clonotype was recorded many times. This sequence joins TRBV7-9 and TRBJ2-7; the D gene is possibly TRBD1 (6 bases). V was trimmed by 3 bases and J by 7 bases, leaving 10 bases between them. Germline V gene data show CDR1 as SEHNR and CDR2 as FQNEAQ (reference sequence). The CDR3 spans 12 residues. Written as DNA, the CDR3 is TGTGCCAGCAGCTTGGGACATGGGGAGCAGTACTTC. As protein: CASSLGHGEQYF.

About this clonotype itself: The junction and the germline gene differ at one end; a read error may be behind it. The DNA of the CDR3 is TGCAGTGCTAGAGAGGCTATGAAAGCGAGCGAGACCCAGCACTTC. Encoded protein: CSAREAMKASETQHF. This chain links TRBV20-1 with TRBJ2-5; no firm D call. The CDR3 totals 15 residues. Germline CDR1 is DFQATT and CDR2 is SNEGSKA (reference sequence).

The table lists this clonotype with many counts. The chain has TRBV4-3 and TRBJ2-7, with D unresolved. CDR1 LGHNA and CDR2 YSLEER come from the germline V gene. This CDR3 spans 17 amino acids. Trimming left V 1 base short and J 0 bases short, with 16 bases between. CDR3 protein: CASSQVGYECASYEQYF. The CDR3 DNA reads as TGCGCCAGCAGCCAAGTCGGGTACGAATGCGCCTCCTACGAGCAGTACTTC.

This clonotype was seen many times. The chain combines TRBV11-2 with TRBJ1-6; D remains ambiguous. CDR1 and CDR2 from the germline V gene are SGHAT and FQNNGV. Trimming shortened V by 5 bases and J by 9 bases, and 11 bases separated the two germline ends. CDR3 length: 13 residues. The CDR3 here is CASSPSLRSPLHF. The CDR3 DNA reads TGTGCCAGCAGCCCGTCCCTCCGTTCACCCCTCCACTTT.

At least ten counts were recorded for this clonotype. This rearrangement joins TRBV11-2 to TRBJ2-3, with D possibly being TRBD1 (5 bases). The CDR3 runs to 15 residues. Germline assignment: CDR1 SGHAT and CDR2 FQNNGV. V shed 1 base and J shed 4 bases, with 12 bases lying between them. CDR3 DNA sequence: TGTGCCAGCAGCTTAGGTGGGCAGGGTCCAGATACGCAGTATTTT. Protein: CASSLGGQGPDTQYF. Based on the CDR3 plus reference TRBV11-2 and TRBJ2-3, the full variable domain is EAGVAQSPRYKIIEKRQSVAFWCNPISGHATLYWYQQILGQGPKLLIQFQNNGVVDDSQLPKDRFSAERLKGVDSTLKIQPAKLEDSAVYLCASSLGGQGPDTQYFGPGTRLTVL.

This clonotype was observed many times. The V call is TRBV3-2, the J call TRBJ2-4; the table assigns TRBD1, which was not confirmed against the DNA. TRBV3-2 is listed as a pseudogene. There are 15 residues in the CDR3. CDR3 nucleotide sequence: TGTGCCAGCAGCCCTTCGGACAGCCACAAAAACATTCAGTACTTC. This codes for CASSPSDSHKNIQYF.